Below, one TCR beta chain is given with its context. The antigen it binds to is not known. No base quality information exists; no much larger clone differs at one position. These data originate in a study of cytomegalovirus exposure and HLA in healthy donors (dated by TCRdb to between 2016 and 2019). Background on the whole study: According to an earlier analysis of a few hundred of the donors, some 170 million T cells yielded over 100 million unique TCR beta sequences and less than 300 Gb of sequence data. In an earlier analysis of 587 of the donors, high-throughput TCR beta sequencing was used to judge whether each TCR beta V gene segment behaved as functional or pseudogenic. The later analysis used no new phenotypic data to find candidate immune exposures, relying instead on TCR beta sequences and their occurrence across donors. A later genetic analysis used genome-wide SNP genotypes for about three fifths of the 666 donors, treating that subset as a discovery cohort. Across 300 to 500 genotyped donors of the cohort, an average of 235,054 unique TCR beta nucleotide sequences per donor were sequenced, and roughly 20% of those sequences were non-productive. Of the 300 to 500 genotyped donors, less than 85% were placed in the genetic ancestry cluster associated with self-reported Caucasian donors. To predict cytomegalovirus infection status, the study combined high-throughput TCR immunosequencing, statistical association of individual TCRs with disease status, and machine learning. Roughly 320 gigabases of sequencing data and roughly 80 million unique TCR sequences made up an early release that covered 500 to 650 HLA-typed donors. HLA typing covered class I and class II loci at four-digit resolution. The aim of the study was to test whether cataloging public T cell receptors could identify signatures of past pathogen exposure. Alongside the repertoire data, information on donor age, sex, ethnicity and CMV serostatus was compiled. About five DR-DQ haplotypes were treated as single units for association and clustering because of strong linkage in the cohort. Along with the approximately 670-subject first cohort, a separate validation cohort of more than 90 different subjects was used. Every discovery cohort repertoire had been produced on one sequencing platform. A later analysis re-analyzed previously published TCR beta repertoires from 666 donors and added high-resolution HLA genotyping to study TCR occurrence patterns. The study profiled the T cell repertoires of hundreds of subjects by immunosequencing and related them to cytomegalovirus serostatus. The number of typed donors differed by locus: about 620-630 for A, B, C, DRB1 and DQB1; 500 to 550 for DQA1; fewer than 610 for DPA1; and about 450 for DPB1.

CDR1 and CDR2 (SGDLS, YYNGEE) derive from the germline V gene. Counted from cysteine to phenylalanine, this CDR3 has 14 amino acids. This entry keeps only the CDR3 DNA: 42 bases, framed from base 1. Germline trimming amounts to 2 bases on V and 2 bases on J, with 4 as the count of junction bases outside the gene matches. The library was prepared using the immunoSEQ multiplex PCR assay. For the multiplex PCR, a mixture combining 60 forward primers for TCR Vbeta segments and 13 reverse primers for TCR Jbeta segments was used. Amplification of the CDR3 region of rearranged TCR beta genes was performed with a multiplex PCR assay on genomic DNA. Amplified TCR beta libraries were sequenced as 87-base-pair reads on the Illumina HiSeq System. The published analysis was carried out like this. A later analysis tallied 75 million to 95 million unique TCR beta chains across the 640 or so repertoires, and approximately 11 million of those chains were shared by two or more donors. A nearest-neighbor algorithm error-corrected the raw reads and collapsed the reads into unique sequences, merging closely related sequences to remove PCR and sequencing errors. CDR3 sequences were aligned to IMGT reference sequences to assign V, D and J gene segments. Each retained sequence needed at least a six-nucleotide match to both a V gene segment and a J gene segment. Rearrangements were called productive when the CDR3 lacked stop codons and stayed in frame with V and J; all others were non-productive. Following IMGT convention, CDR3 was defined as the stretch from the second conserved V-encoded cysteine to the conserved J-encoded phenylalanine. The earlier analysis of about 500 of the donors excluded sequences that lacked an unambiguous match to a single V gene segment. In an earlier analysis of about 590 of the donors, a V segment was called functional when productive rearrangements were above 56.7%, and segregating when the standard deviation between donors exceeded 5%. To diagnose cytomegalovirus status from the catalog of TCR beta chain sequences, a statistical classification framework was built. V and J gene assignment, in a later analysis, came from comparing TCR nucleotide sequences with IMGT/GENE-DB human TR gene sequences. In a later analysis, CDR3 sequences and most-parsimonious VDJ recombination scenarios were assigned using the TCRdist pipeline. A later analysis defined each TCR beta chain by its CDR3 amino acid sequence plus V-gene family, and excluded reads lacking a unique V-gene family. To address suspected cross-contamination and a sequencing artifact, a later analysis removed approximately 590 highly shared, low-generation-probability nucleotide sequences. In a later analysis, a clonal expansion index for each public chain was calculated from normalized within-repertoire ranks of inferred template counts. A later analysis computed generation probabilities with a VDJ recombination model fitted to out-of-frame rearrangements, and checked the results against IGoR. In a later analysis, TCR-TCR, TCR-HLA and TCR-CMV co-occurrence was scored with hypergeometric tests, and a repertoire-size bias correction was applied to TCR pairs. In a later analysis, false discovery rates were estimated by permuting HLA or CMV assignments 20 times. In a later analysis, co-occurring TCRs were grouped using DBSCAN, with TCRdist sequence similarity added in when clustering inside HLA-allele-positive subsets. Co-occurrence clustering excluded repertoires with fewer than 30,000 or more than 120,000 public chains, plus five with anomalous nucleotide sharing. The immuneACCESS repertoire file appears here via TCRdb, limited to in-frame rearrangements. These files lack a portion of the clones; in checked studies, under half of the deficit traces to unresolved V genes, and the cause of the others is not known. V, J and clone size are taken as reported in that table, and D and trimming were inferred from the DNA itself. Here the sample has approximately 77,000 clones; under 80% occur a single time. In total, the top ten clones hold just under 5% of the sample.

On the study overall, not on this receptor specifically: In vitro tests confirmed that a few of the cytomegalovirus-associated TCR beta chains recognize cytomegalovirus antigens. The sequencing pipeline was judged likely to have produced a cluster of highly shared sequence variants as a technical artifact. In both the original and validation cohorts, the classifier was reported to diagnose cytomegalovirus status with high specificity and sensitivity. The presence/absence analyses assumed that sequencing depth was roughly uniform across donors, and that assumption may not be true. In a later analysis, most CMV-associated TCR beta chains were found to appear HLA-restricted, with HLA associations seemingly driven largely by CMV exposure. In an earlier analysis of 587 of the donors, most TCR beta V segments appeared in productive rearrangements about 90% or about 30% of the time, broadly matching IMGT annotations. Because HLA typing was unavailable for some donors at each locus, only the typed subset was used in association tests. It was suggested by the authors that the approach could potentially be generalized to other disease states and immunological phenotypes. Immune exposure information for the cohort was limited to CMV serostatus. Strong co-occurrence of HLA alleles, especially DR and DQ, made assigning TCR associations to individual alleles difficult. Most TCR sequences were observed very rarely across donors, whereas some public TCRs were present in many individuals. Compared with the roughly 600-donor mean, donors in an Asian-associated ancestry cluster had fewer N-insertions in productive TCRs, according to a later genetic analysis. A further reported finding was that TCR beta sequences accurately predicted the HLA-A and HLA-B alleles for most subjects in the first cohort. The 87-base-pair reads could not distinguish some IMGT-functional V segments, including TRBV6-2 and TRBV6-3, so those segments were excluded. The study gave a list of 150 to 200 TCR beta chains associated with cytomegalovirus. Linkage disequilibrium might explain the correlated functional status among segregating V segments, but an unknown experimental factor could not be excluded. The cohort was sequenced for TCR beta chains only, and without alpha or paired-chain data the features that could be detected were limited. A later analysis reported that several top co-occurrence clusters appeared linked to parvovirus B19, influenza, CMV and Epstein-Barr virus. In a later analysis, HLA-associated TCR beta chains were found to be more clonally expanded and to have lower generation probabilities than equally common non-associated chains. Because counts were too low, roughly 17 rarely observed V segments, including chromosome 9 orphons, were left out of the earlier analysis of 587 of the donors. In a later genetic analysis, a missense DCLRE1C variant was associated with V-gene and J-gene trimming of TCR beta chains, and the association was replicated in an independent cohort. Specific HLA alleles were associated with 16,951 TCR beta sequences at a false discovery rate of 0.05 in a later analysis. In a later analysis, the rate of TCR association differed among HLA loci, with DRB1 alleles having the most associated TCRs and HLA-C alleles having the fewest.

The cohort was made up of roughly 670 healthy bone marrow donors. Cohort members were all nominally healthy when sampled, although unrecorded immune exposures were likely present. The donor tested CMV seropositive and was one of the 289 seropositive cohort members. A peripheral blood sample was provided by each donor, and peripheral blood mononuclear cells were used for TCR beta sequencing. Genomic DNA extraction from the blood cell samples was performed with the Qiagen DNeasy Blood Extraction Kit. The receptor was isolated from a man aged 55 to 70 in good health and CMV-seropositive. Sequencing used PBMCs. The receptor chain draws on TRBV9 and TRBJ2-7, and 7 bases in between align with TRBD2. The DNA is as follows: TGTGCCAGCAGCGTCACTAGCGTCCCCTACGAGCAGTACTTC. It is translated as CASSVTSVPYEQYF.